This TCR beta chain was sequenced during a study of T cell responses to AZD1222 COVID-19 vaccine. Study outcomes and limitations: Nearly half of the spike-specific TCRs reportedly recognize variant regions that carry no mutations. Among those given AZD1222, only six or seven were seropositive at baseline. Spike-specific TCRs gained breadth and depth after people received two AZD1222 doses. Spike-wide vaccine-associated CD4 TCRs dominated at 160-218 and 743-854.

Note on this clone: Its antigen is unknown.

Generated by immunoSEQ multiplex PCR, the TCRdb table keeps only in-frame clones and is missing some. The data contain about 130,000 clones, roughly 87% of them singletons. The germline gives CDR1 LGHDT, CDR2 YNNKEL (reference sequence). V lost 0 bases and J lost 7, with 15 bases in between. The CDR3 length is 15 residues. J is TRBJ1-2 and V is TRBV3-1 (or the pseudogene TRBV3-2); tentative D call: TRBD1 (6 bases). This receptor was obtained from an adult in good health. The specimen was peripheral blood, collected on day 0 of MenACWY control vaccination. CDR3 in DNA: TGTGCCAGCAGCCAAGAGTGGAGGGGGGCGCCTGGCTACACCTTC. Its translation is CASSQEWRGAPGYTF.